What follows are 24 T cell receptor beta chains derived from one specimen sequenced in a study of blood T cells in healthy people across ages. PCR was performed a second time for about 7 to 12 cycles using a sample-barcoded 5' primer and a J-beta primer mix. MiXCR was run by TCRdb on the 5' RACE reads, yielding one entry per CDR3 protein. The sample lists 850,000 to 1,000,000 distinct CDR3 sequences, about 51% occurring once. Specimen: blood. These receptors were collected from a woman aged 55-69 years in good health.

This clonotype has a handful of counts. The rearrangement joins TRBV20-1 to TRBJ2-1, with no clear D. Germline CDR1 and CDR2: DFQATT and SNEGSKA (reference sequence). The CDR3 extends over 11 amino acids. Trimming removed 2 bases at V and 8 bases at J, with 7 bases between. The CDR3 region has the DNA TGCAGTGCTAGAATAGTCCATGAGCAGTTCTTC. Its translation: CSARIVHEQFF.

The V gene is TRBV20-1, the J gene TRBJ1-2, with D tentatively TRBD1 (5 bases). This CDR3 has 13 amino acids. With 3 bases removed from V and 3 bases from J, the gap between germline ends came to 11 bases. Germline CDR1 reads DFQATT; CDR2 reads SNEGSKA (reference sequence). The CDR3 spells CSASLWGDYGYTF. CDR3 sequence (DNA): TGCAGTGCTAGTCTTTGGGGGGACTATGGCTACACCTTC.

V and J are TRBV5-1 and TRBJ2-7; TRBD1 agrees at 8 bases. J was trimmed by 0 bases and V by 5 bases; bases with no gene match: 4. Germline lookup yields CDR1 SGHRS and CDR2 YFSETQ. This CDR3 is 14 amino acids long. CDR3 sequence: CASRGQVSSYEQYF. CDR3 in DNA: TGCGCCAGCAGGGGACAGGTGAGCTCCTACGAGCAGTACTTC.

This clonotype was counted between two and nine times. The V call is TRBV7-9, the J call TRBJ2-7; unclear D gene. V was shortened by 5 bases and J by 0 bases, with 17 bases between the two germline ends. This CDR3 is built from 16 residues. The germline CDR1 and CDR2 sequences are SEHNR and FQNEAQ (reference sequence). CDR3 amino acids: CASSTRTALSSYEQYF. The CDR3 bases are TGTGCCAGCAGCACGCGGACCGCCCTGAGCTCCTACGAGCAGTACTTC.

The genes are TRBV6-6 and TRBJ1-5, with 8 bases that match TRBD1. This CDR3 is built from 16 residues. V shed 0 bases and J 1 base; nucleotides not matched to a gene: 2. CDR1 is MNHNY and CDR2 is SVGAGI in the germline V gene (reference sequence). The CDR3 region is CASSYSQGASNQPQHF. The CDR3 DNA reads TGTGCCAGCAGTTACTCGCAGGGGGCCAGCAATCAGCCCCAGCATTTT.

The rearrangement joins TRBV6-2 or TRBV6-3 to TRBJ1-2, with 8 bases identical to TRBD1. The CDR3 loop spans 13 amino acids. The J segment lost 6 bases and the V segment lost 10 bases, leaving 10 bases of the junction unmatched. CDR1 and CDR2 from the germline V gene are MNHEY and SVGEGT. The CDR3 DNA reads as TGTGCCACCAAACTGGACAGGGAAAATGGCTACACCTTC. Encoded protein: CATKLDRENGYTF.

The gene calls are TRBV9 and TRBJ2-3, with 8 bases fitting TRBD2. V dropped 0 bases and J dropped 5; count of bases not matched to a gene: 11. The CDR3 has 17 amino acids. Germline V lookup: CDR1 SGDLS, CDR2 YYNGEE. For the CDR3, the DNA is TGTGCCAGCAGCGTAGCTACGGCGGGAGGTCCAGGAGATACGCAGTATTTT. It specifies CASSVATAGGPGDTQYF.

The chain recombines TRBV29-1 with TRBJ2-5; TRBD2 matches 15 bases. The J call may be incorrect, as the DNA end agrees better with TRBJ2-7. In germline, CDR1 is SQVTM, CDR2 ANQGSEA. This CDR3 comprises 19 residues. The CDR3 reads CSASRTAGLAGGVPYEQYF. The CDR3 DNA is TGCAGCGCATCAAGGACAGCCGGACTAGCGGGAGGGGTACCTTACGAGCAGTACTTC.

This clonotype was counted only a few times. The CDR3 reads CSVAVGQEVTGELFF. CDR3 DNA sequence: TGCAGCGTTGCAGTGGGACAGGAAGTAACCGGGGAGCTGTTTTTT. V is TRBV29-1 and J is TRBJ2-2, with 8 bases aligning to TRBD1. The trim removed 4 bases at V and 5 bases at J, leaving 9 bases unmatched. This CDR3 contains 15 residues. CDR1 SQVTM and CDR2 ANQGSEA come from the germline V gene.

The rearrangement joins TRBV4-3 to TRBJ2-4, with unresolved D. The J call may be mistaken, given a closer DNA end match to TRBJ2-7. The CDR3 runs 20 residues. Germline assignment: CDR1 LGHNA and CDR2 YSLEER. The CDR3 loop is CASSQVWLARSNHPMYEQYF. In DNA form, the CDR3 reads TGCGCCAGCAGCCAAGTTTGGTTGGCAAGATCCAACCATCCTATGTACGAGCAGTACTTC.

The V gene is TRBV20-1, the J gene TRBJ2-7, with 7 bases lining up with TRBD2. This CDR3 is built from 15 residues. V trimming: 0 bases; J trimming: 5 bases; junction bases outside the gene matches: 10. Germline CDR1 and CDR2: DFQATT and SNEGSKA (reference sequence). The CDR3 region is CSARDPRAGVDEQYF. CDR3 sequence (DNA): TGCAGTGCTAGAGATCCGAGGGCGGGGGTGGACGAGCAGTACTTC.

The chain uses TRBV9 and TRBJ2-4, with 11 bases identical to TRBD2. TRBJ2-7 matches the DNA end more closely, so the J call is doubtful. Germline V gene sequence: CDR1 SGDLS, CDR2 YYNGEE. The CDR3 runs 14 residues. The CDR3 coding sequence is TGTGCCAGCAGCGTAGCTAGCGGGGGGTCCGAGCAGTACTTC. It translates to CASSVASGGSEQYF.

The rearrangement joins TRBV6-1 to TRBJ2-3; D is perhaps TRBD2 (5 bases). Germline values: CDR1 MNHNS, CDR2 SASEGT. The germline V and J ends were trimmed by 4 bases and 1 base, with 12 bases remaining between them. The CDR3 covers 15 residues. CDR3 region: CASSVGIRGTDTQYF. The CDR3 nucleotides read TGTGCCAGCAGTGTCGGGATCCGTGGCACAGATACGCAGTATTTT.

As to this clonotype: One end of the junction varies from germline; a read error may be responsible. In DNA, the CDR3 is TGTGCCAGCGGCTTACAGGGACGACGGGCAGATACGCAGTATTTT. It yields the protein CASGLQGRRADTQYF. The chain is built from TRBV5-5 and TRBJ2-3; possibly TRBD1 for D (6 bases). Looked up from germline, CDR1 is SGHKS and CDR2 is YYEKEE (reference sequence). The CDR3 runs to 15 residues.

This clonotype was seen just once. A clone one base away is much larger, so this may be a read error. V and J are TRBV27 and TRBJ2-1, with D hard to call. The DNA end favors TRBJ2-7, so the J call may be wrong. This CDR3 contains 13 residues. In germline, CDR1 is MNHEY, CDR2 SMNVEV (reference sequence). CDR3 nucleotides: TGTGCCAGCAGTTTATCACAGACCTACGAGCAGTACTTC. Its protein product is CASSLSQTYEQYF.

This clonotype was picked up one time. One end of the junction varies from germline; a read error may be responsible. The chain has TRBV7-6 and TRBJ2-7; D gene uncertain. The CDR3 loop spans 13 amino acids. Germline V gives CDR1 SGHVS, CDR2 FNYEAQ. CDR3 protein: CATTATNSDEQYF. The CDR3, as DNA: TGTGCCACCACAGCAACCAACTCCGACGAGCAGTACTTC.

In its sample, this clonotype was seen many times. The chain joins TRBV4-1 to TRBJ1-2; D perhaps matches TRBD1 (5 bases). V was clipped by 0 bases and J by 2 bases, with 25 bases between them. CDR3 size: 20 residues. The germline gives CDR1 MGHRA, CDR2 YSYEKL. DNA of the CDR3: TGCGCCAGCAGCCAAGAACACAATCGGGACCGACAGTTGTTCAACTATGGCTACACCTTC. Translated: CASSQEHNRDRQLFNYGYTF.

The chain carries TRBV20-1 and TRBJ2-5, with a possible D match to TRBD1 (6 bases). The CDR3 length is 12 residues. Trimming shortened V by 6 bases and J by 4 bases, and 12 bases separated the two germline ends. Germline CDR1 reads DFQATT; CDR2 reads SNEGSKA (reference sequence). CDR3 in amino acids: CSAARGRETQYF. The CDR3 DNA reads TGCAGTGCAGCCAGGGGACGAGAGACCCAGTACTTC.

Here the CDR3 reads CASSGLAGDGAYEQYF. Here the CDR3 DNA reads TGTGCCAGCAGCGGACTAGCGGGAGATGGTGCTTACGAGCAGTACTTC. The chain has TRBV27 and TRBJ2-7; 13 nucleotides line up with TRBD2. Germline V gene lookup returns CDR1 MNHEY and CDR2 SMNVEV (reference sequence). The trim removed 6 bases at V and 4 bases at J, leaving 9 bases unmatched. This CDR3 comprises 16 residues.

This clonotype showed up just a few times. CDR3 nucleotides: TGTGCCAGCAGCCCCGTGAGTTCCTACAATGAGCAGTTCTTC. Encoded protein: CASSPVSSYNEQFF. The genes are TRBV13 and TRBJ2-1; D not certain. Germline V CDR1 and CDR2: PRHDT, FYEKMQ (reference sequence). This CDR3 region has 14 residues. The V end lost 5 bases, the J end lost 1 base, and 9 bases lay between the germline ends.

V and J are TRBV20-1 and TRBJ2-1, with 7 bases matching TRBD1. The CDR3 covers 15 residues. V trimming: 2 bases; J trimming: 8 bases; junction bases outside the gene matches: 12. Germline V gene sequence: CDR1 DFQATT, CDR2 SNEGSKA (reference sequence). CDR3 region: CSARRGRSQRDEQFF. The CDR3 region has the DNA TGCAGTGCTAGAAGGGGGCGGTCTCAAAGGGATGAGCAGTTCTTC.

This clonotype was counted many times. The chain uses TRBV20-1 and TRBJ2-1, with 10 bases that match TRBD1. This CDR3 region has 15 residues. Per germline, CDR1 DFQATT and CDR2 SNEGSKA (reference sequence). V shed 7 bases, J shed 5 bases, and the junction held 11 bases outside the gene matches. The CDR3 nucleotides are TGCAGTGTCAGATCTCCGGGACAGGGGCACAATGAGCAGTTCTTC. This translates into CSVRSPGQGHNEQFF.

V gene TRBV3-1 combines with J gene TRBJ2-7, with 7 nucleotides matching TRBD2. The J call is uncertain, as TRBJ2-5 better fits the DNA end. CDR1 and CDR2 (germline): LGHDT, YNNKEL (reference sequence). The CDR3 consists of 16 residues. CDR3 amino acids: CASSSSPGLRVETQYF. The CDR3 DNA reads TGTGCCAGCAGCTCTTCTCCGGGACTAAGGGTGGAGACCCAGTACTTC.

With respect to this clonotype: The junction and the germline gene differ at one end; a read error may be behind it. The chain carries TRBV7-2 and TRBJ2-4; D possibly matches TRBD1 or TRBD2 (5 bases each). The V gene's germline CDR1 is SGHTA and CDR2 FQGNSA. The CDR3 loop spans 15 amino acids. CDR3 DNA sequence: TGTGCCAGCAGCTCCCCCGGGACGGTCAAAAGCATTCAGTACTTC. It codes for CASSSPGTVKSIQYF.